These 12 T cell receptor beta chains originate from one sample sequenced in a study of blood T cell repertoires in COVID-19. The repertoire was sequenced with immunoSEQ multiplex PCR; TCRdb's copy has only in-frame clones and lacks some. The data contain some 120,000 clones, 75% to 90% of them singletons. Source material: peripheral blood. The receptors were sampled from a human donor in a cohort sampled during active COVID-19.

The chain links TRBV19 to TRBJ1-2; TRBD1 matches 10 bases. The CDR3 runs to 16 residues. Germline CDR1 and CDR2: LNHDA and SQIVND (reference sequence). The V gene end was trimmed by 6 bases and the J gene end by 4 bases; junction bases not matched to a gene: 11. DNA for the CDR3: TGTGCCAGTAGAAAGGGAAGGACAGGGGGACTCTATGGCTACACCTTC. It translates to CASRKGRTGGLYGYTF.

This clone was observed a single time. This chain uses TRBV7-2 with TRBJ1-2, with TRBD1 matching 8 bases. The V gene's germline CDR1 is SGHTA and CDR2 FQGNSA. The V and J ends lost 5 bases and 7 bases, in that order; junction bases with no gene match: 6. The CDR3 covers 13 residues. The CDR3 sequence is CASSGTGGRGYTF. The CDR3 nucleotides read TGTGCCAGCAGCGGGACAGGCGGCCGTGGCTACACCTTC. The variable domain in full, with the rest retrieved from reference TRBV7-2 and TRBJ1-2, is GAGVSQSPSNKVTEKGKDVELRCDPISGHTALYWYRQSLGQGLEFLIYFQGNSAPDKSGLPSDRFSAERTGGSVSTLTIQRTQQEDSAVYLCASSGTGGRGYTFGSGTRLTVV.

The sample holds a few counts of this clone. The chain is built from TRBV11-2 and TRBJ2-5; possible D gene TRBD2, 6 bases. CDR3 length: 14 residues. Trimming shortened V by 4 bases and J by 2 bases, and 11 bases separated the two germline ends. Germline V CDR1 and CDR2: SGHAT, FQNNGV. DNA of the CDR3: TGTGCCAGCAGCTCGTGGGCGGGGCAAGAGACCCAGTACTTC. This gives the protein CASSSWAGQETQYF.

The CDR3 sequence: CASSISSSGNTIYF. The CDR3 region has the DNA TGTGCCAGTAGTATTTCTAGCTCTGGAAACACCATATATTTT. The V call is TRBV19, the J call TRBJ1-3; no firm D call. Trimming pared 3 bases from V and 0 bases from J, leaving 6 bases between. This CDR3 has 14 residues. Per the germline V gene, CDR1 is LNHDA and CDR2 is SQIVND (reference sequence).

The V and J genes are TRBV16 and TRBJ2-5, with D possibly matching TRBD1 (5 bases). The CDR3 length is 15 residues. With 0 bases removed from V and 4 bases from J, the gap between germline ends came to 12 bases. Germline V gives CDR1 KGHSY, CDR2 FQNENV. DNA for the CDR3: TGTGCCAGCAGCCAATCGGTAGGGGTAGGAGAGACCCAGTACTTC. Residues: CASSQSVGVGETQYF.

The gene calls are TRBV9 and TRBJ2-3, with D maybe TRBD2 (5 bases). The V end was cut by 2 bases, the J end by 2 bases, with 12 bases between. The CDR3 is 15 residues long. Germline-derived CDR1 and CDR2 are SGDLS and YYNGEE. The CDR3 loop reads CASSVQRRVTDTQYF. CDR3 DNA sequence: TGTGCCAGCAGCGTTCAACGGCGGGTCACAGATACGCAGTATTTT.

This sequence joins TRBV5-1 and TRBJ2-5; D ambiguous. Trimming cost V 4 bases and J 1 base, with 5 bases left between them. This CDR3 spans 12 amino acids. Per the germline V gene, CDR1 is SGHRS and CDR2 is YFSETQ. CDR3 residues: CASSTGQETQYF. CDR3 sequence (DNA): TGCGCCAGCAGCACTGGCCAAGAGACCCAGTACTTC.

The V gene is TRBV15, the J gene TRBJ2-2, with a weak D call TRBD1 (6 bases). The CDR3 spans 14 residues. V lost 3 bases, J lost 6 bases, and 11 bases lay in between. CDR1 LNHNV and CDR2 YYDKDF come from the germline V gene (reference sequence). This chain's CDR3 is CATSRGTSAGELFF. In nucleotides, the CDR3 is TGTGCCACCAGCAGGGGGACATCGGCCGGGGAGCTGTTTTTT.

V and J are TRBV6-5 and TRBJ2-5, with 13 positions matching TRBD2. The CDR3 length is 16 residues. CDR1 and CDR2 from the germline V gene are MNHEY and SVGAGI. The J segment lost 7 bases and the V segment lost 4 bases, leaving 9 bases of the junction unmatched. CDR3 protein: CASSLATSGGSRTQYF. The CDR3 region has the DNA TGTGCCAGCAGTTTAGCGACTAGCGGGGGGTCCCGGACCCAGTACTTC.

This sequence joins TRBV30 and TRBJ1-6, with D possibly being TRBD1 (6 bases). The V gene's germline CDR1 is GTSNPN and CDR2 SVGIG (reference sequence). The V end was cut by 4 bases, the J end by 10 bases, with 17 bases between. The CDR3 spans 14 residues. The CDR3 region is CAWMGGGAGSPLHF. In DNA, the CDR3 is TGTGCCTGGATGGGCGGGGGCGCCGGATCACCCCTCCACTTT.

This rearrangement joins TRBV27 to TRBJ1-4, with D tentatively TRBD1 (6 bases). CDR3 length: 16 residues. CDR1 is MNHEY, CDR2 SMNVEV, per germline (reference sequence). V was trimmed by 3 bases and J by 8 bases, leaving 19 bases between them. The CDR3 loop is CASSFTGQLVGEKLFF. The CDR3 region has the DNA TGTGCCAGCAGTTTCACTGGACAGCTCGTCGGGGAAAAACTGTTTTTT.

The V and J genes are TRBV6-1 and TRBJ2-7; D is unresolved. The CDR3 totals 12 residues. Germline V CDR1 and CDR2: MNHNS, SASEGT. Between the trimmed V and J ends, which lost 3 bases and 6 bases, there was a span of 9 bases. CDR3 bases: TGTGCCAGCAGTGATAGATTTGGCGAGCAGTACTTC. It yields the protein CASSDRFGEQYF.